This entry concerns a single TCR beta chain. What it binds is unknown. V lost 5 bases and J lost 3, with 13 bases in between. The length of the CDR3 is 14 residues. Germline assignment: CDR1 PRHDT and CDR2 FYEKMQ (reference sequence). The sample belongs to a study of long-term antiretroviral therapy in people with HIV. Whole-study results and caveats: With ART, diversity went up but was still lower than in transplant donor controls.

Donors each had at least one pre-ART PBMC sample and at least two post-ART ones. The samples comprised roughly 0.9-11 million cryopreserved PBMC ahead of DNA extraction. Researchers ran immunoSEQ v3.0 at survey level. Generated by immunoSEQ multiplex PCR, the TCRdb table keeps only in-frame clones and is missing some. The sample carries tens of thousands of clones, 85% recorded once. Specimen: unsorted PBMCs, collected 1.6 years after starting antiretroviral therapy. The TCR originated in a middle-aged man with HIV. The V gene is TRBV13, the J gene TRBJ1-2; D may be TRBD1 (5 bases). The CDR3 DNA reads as TGTGCCAGCAGCGAGGGGAGGGGTGACTATGGCTACACCTTC. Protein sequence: CASSEGRGDYGYTF. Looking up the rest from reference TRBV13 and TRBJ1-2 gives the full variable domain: AAGVIQSPRHLIKEKRETATLKCYPIPRHDTVYWYQQGPGQDPQFLISFYEKMQSDKGSIPDRFSAQQFSDYHSELNMSSLELGDSALYFCASSEGRGDYGYTFGSGTRLTVV.